What follows are 24 T cell receptor beta chains derived from one specimen sequenced in a study of T-cell memory formation after mild COVID-19. One entry per CDR3 protein, called by TCRdb with MiXCR from the 5' RACE reads. Of 350,000 to 450,000 distinct CDR3 sequences in the sample, around 19% were seen once. Sequenced: PBMCs or a T cell subset sorted from them (not recorded which). The receptors here all came from an adult woman who had mild COVID-19 (a few samples of this study predate the infection). Cell type and time point are not known.

This clonotype appeared many times. The V gene is TRBV7-3, the J gene TRBJ1-3, with 7 bases matching TRBD1. The germline V gene encodes CDR1 SGHTA and CDR2 FQGTGA. The V and J ends lost 5 bases and 0 bases, in that order; junction bases with no gene match: 7. This CDR3 comprises 16 residues. The CDR3 loop is CASSLTGTSSGNTIYF. CDR3 nucleotide sequence: TGTGCCAGCAGCCTGACAGGGACGAGCTCTGGAAACACCATATATTTT.

This clonotype was seen ten or more times. This chain connects TRBV6-6 to TRBJ2-7; TRBD2 aligns across 15 bases. The CDR3 sequence is 18 residues long. Germline CDR1 reads MNHNY; CDR2 reads SVGAGI (reference sequence). With V trimmed by 10 bases and J by 0 bases, 13 bases remained unmatched. DNA for the CDR3: TGTGCCACCCAAAGGACTAGCGGGAGGGGGGGTAGCTCCTACGAGCAGTACTTC. Protein product: CATQRTSGRGGSSYEQYF.

The rearrangement links TRBV12-3 or TRBV12-4 to TRBJ2-3; tentatively, D is TRBD1 or TRBD2 (6 bases each). V gave up 8 bases and J gave up 3 bases, with 15 bases separating them. This CDR3 contains 14 residues. The CDR3 nucleotides are TGTGCCAGCCAAACGAGGGGGACTACAGATACGCAGTATTTT. This codes for CASQTRGTTDTQYF.

This clonotype was seen only a few times. In DNA form, the CDR3 reads TGTGCCAGCAGCGCGACTAGCGGGAGGGCCTACGAGCAGTACTTC. Its translation: CASSATSGRAYEQYF. V usage is TRBV7-9 and J usage is TRBJ2-7; 14 bases fit TRBD2. The V gene's germline CDR1 is SEHNR and CDR2 FQNEAQ (reference sequence). V was clipped by 5 bases and J by 2 bases; unmatched bases: 2. This CDR3 comprises 15 residues. The full variable domain, in which reference TRBV7-9 and TRBJ2-7 provide the parts outside the CDR3, is DTGVSQNPRHKITKRGQNVTFRCDPISEHNRLYWYRQTLGQGPEFLTYFQNEAQLEKSRLLSDRFSAERPKGSFSTLEIQRTEQGDSAMYLCASSATSGRAYEQYFGPGTRLTVT.

The rearrangement links TRBV12-3 or TRBV12-4 to TRBJ2-3; D unresolved. Trimming stripped 6 bases from V and 1 base from J, with 14 bases between. This CDR3 comprises 15 residues. The CDR3 sequence: CASSPSGWGTDTQYF. In DNA, the CDR3 is TGTGCCAGCAGCCCCTCCGGGTGGGGCACAGATACGCAGTATTTT.

J is TRBJ2-7 and V is TRBV7-9; D is uncertain. The V end was cut by 5 bases, the J end by 1 base, with 15 bases between. This CDR3 is 15 amino acids long. The germline gives CDR1 SEHNR, CDR2 FQNEAQ (reference sequence). The CDR3 sequence is CASSPTEQPSYEQYF. The CDR3 DNA is TGTGCCAGCAGCCCCACTGAACAGCCGTCCTACGAGCAGTACTTC. The entire variable domain, with the rest obtained from reference TRBV7-9 and TRBJ2-7, is as follows: DTGVSQNPRHKITKRGQNVTFRCDPISEHNRLYWYRQTLGQGPEFLTYFQNEAQLEKSRLLSDRFSAERPKGSFSTLEIQRTEQGDSAMYLCASSPTEQPSYEQYFGPGTRLTVT.

The V call is TRBV20-1, the J call TRBJ2-7, with 7 bases matching TRBD2. The CDR3 extends over 15 amino acids. Germline lookup yields CDR1 DFQATT and CDR2 SNEGSKA (reference sequence). Trimming cost V 0 bases and J 5 bases; bases outside gene matches: 10. Here the CDR3 reads CSARDRGRAFNEQYF. CDR3 bases: TGCAGTGCTAGAGATCGAGGGAGGGCCTTCAACGAGCAGTACTTC.

This chain links TRBV7-8 with TRBJ1-1; no clear D. Germline loops: CDR1 SGHVS, CDR2 FQNEAQ. The CDR3 is 13 residues long. Trimming removed 0 bases at V and 4 bases at J, with 6 bases between. CDR3 residues: CASSLAGITEAFF. The CDR3 bases are TGTGCCAGCAGCTTAGCAGGGATCACTGAAGCTTTCTTT.

The CDR3 DNA follows: TGTGCCAGCAGCCACGACAGTCTAACTGAAGCTTTCTTT. Translating gives CASSHDSLTEAFF. The genes are TRBV7-3 and TRBJ1-1, with a possible D match to TRBD1 (5 bases). Germline V lookup: CDR1 SGHTA, CDR2 FQGTGA. V gave up 5 bases and J gave up 5 bases, with 12 bases separating them. This CDR3 comprises 13 residues.

This clonotype was recorded a few times. This CDR3 reads CASSEGWNTGELFF. CDR3 DNA sequence: TGTGCCAGCAGCGAAGGTTGGAACACCGGGGAGCTGTTTTTT. This chain connects TRBV5-5 to TRBJ2-2; D is unclear. Germline loops: CDR1 SGHKS, CDR2 YYEKEE (reference sequence). There are 14 residues in the CDR3. Trimming took 4 bases from V and 1 from J, leaving 8 bases between them.

In its sample, this clonotype was seen a few times. The chain recombines TRBV4-1 with TRBJ2-5; D may be TRBD2 (5 bases). With 0 bases removed from V and 4 bases from J, the gap between germline ends came to 12 bases. There are 15 residues in the CDR3. Germline CDR1 is MGHRA and CDR2 is YSYEKL. The CDR3 spells CASSQDPGITETQYF. CDR3 in DNA: TGCGCCAGCAGCCAAGATCCGGGGATAACAGAGACCCAGTACTTC.

In its sample, this clonotype was seen a few times. The chain employs TRBV5-1 and TRBJ1-1, with 7 bases matching TRBD1. Germline assignment: CDR1 SGHRS and CDR2 YFSETQ. V was clipped by 4 bases and J by 10 bases; unmatched bases: 25. The CDR3 extends over 18 amino acids. CDR3 sequence reads: CASSHYIHGTVEVLIAFF. The CDR3 DNA follows: TGCGCCAGCAGCCACTACATCCATGGGACAGTGGAGGTTCTTATAGCTTTCTTT.

J is TRBJ2-7 and V is TRBV27; D is undetermined. The ends were cut back, 5 bases at V and 3 bases at J, with 20 bases in the middle. Germline V gene lookup returns CDR1 MNHEY and CDR2 SMNVEV (reference sequence). The CDR3 loop spans 16 amino acids. Here the CDR3 reads CASSPAPTRAVYEQYF. The CDR3 DNA reads TGTGCCAGCAGTCCCGCCCCTACACGTGCGGTCTACGAGCAGTACTTC.

The chain carries TRBV29-1 and TRBJ1-3; 12 bases fit TRBD1. The germline V gene has CDR1 SQVTM and CDR2 ANQGSEA. With V trimmed by 5 bases and J by 2 bases, 7 bases remained unmatched. The CDR3 is 16 amino acids. The CDR3 DNA sequence: TGCAGCGTTTATACGGGACAGGGGGCCACTGGAAACACCATATATTTT. Encoded protein: CSVYTGQGATGNTIYF.

The chain couples TRBV5-1 to TRBJ1-1; 8 bases are a match to TRBD1. V shed 2 bases, J shed 2 bases, and the junction held 8 bases outside the gene matches. The CDR3 covers 16 residues. CDR1 SGHRS and CDR2 YFSETQ come from the germline V gene. CDR3 loop: CASSFRGLMSNTEAFF. In DNA form, the CDR3 reads TGCGCCAGCAGCTTCAGGGGGCTTATGTCTAACACTGAAGCTTTCTTT.

This clonotype came up a few times. This chain uses TRBV7-9 with TRBJ2-1; D is perhaps TRBD2 (6 bases). This CDR3 contains 14 residues. V shed 5 bases and J shed 8 bases, with 16 bases lying between them. CDR1 is SEHNR, CDR2 FQNEAQ, per germline (reference sequence). CDR3 in amino acids: CASSPPGLSHEQFF. CDR3 nucleotide sequence: TGTGCCAGCAGCCCTCCGGGACTTAGCCATGAGCAGTTCTTC.

The CDR3 nucleotides read TGTGCCAGTAGGGCCTTCCGAGAGGAGACCCAGTACTTC. This gives the protein CASRAFREETQYF. The V call is TRBV19, the J call TRBJ2-5; D remains ambiguous. This CDR3 has 13 residues. The V and J ends lost 6 bases and 5 bases respectively, with 13 bases between them. CDR1 and CDR2 from the germline V gene are LNHDA and SQIVND (reference sequence).

This clonotype was seen a few times. The chain employs TRBV15 and TRBJ1-2; D may be TRBD1 (6 bases). The CDR3 spans 14 residues. Germline CDR1 and CDR2: LNHNV and YYDKDF (reference sequence). V was shortened by 0 bases and J by 7 bases, with 12 bases between the two germline ends. This CDR3 reads CATSRDVGAVGYTF. The DNA for the CDR3 is TGTGCCACCAGCAGAGATGTGGGGGCGGTTGGCTACACCTTC.

The sample holds a few counts of this clonotype. The rearrangement links TRBV6-1 to TRBJ1-1; D possibly corresponds to TRBD1 (6 bases). This CDR3 has 15 amino acids. The germline V gene has CDR1 MNHNS and CDR2 SASEGT. Trimming cost V 3 bases and J 0 bases, with 11 bases left between them. This chain's CDR3 is CASSEKTGLNTEAFF. The CDR3 bases are TGTGCCAGCAGTGAGAAGACAGGATTGAACACTGAAGCTTTCTTT.

This rearrangement joins TRBV11-2 to TRBJ2-3, with TRBD2 matching over 8 bases. Germline values: CDR1 SGHAT, CDR2 FQNNGV. Trimming cost V 5 bases and J 6 bases; bases outside gene matches: 13. This CDR3 is built from 16 residues. The CDR3 region is CASSPGSGIGGDTQYF. The CDR3 DNA reads TGTGCCAGCAGCCCCGGTAGCGGGATCGGGGGGGATACGCAGTATTTT. Full variable domain (missing parts from reference TRBV11-2 and TRBJ2-3): EAGVAQSPRYKIIEKRQSVAFWCNPISGHATLYWYQQILGQGPKLLIQFQNNGVVDDSQLPKDRFSAERLKGVDSTLKIQPAKLEDSAVYLCASSPGSGIGGDTQYFGPGTRLTVL.

This clonotype was picked up a small number of times. The gene calls are TRBV5-6 and TRBJ2-7; D possibly matches TRBD1 or TRBD2 (5 bases each). Germline V CDR1 and CDR2: SGHDT, YYEEEE. V lost 1 base, J lost 3 bases, and 17 bases lay in between. The CDR3 loop spans 16 amino acids. CDR3: CASSLILRGASYEQYF. CDR3 DNA sequence: TGTGCCAGCAGCTTGATTTTGCGAGGGGCCAGCTACGAGCAGTACTTC.

This clonotype was seen a few times. The rearrangement joins TRBV12-3 or TRBV12-4 to TRBJ2-1; 14 bases are a match to TRBD2. The CDR3 is 16 residues long. Trimming removed 5 bases from V and 3 bases from J; junction bases left unmatched: 3. The chain's CDR3 is CASSPGTSGGYNEQFF. The CDR3 DNA reads TGTGCCAGCAGTCCTGGGACTAGCGGGGGCTACAATGAGCAGTTCTTC.

The rearrangement uses TRBV29-1 and TRBJ2-7; TRBD2 aligns across 7 bases. Trimming at V came to 4 bases and at J to 1 base, leaving 4 bases not matched to a gene. CDR1 is SQVTM and CDR2 is ANQGSEA in the germline V gene. This CDR3 has 13 residues. The CDR3 nucleotides are TGCAGCGTTGGGGAGGGGAGATCCTACGAGCAGTACTTC. Translating it yields CSVGEGRSYEQYF.

A few counts support this clonotype. The chain joins TRBV29-1 to TRBJ2-1; 8 bases align to TRBD2. CDR3 length equals 14 residues. V shed 7 bases and J 7 bases; nucleotides not matched to a gene: 12. Germline V gene sequence: CDR1 SQVTM, CDR2 ANQGSEA. The CDR3 loop reads CSAVAGSFVNEQFF. CDR3 bases: TGCAGCGCGGTAGCGGGAAGTTTCGTGAATGAGCAGTTCTTC.